The T cell receptor beta chain under discussion was sequenced for a study of blood T cell repertoires in COVID-19. Overall study context: Spain, Italy and the United States supplied samples that represented acute and convalescent COVID-19.

The length of the CDR3 is 14 residues. The germline V gene has CDR1 SNHLY and CDR2 FYNNEI. V was shortened by 7 bases and J by 1 base, with 13 bases between the two germline ends. Self-reported history from a screening survey and questionnaire set each donor's cohort. Shortly before study entry, within 2 weeks, exposed participants had met a COVID-19 case. Sequenced by immunoSEQ multiplex PCR; TCRdb stores in-frame clones only, minus some. This table has 350,000 to 400,000 clones, more than 85% appearing once. The source of this sequence is a woman in her forties who had been exposed to COVID-19. The sequenced sample consisted of PBMCs or T cells enriched from blood (not recorded which). V is TRBV2 and J is TRBJ1-1; TRBD1 is a possible D gene (6 bases). The CDR3 DNA is TGTGCCAGCACCAAGGACAGCCCGAACACTGAAGCTTTCTTT. It encodes CASTKDSPNTEAFF.